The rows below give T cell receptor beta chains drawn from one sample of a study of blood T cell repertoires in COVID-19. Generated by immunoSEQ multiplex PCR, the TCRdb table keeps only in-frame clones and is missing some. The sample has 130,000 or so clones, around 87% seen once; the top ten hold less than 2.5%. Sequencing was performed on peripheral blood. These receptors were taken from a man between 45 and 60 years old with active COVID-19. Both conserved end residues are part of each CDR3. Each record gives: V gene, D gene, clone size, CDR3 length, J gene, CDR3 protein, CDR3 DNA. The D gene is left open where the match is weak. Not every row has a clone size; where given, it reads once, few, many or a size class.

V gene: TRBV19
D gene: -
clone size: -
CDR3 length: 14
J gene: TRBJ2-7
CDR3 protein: CASSEGGTEYEQYF
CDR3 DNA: TGTGCCAGTAGTGAGGGCGGGACAGAGTACGAGCAGTACTTC

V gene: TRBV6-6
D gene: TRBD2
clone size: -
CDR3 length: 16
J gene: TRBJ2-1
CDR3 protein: CASSSGPGGRWNEQFF
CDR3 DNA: TGTGCCAGCAGTTCGGGTCCGGGAGGCAGATGGAATGAGCAGTTCTTC

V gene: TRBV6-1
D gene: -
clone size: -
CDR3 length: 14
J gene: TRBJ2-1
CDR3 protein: CASREDPRTNEQFF
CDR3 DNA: TGTGCCAGCAGGGAAGACCCCAGAACCAATGAGCAGTTCTTC

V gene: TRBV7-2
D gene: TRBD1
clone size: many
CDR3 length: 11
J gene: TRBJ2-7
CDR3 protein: CASSFGQGELF
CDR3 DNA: TGTGCCAGCAGCTTTGGACAGGGTGAACTCTTC

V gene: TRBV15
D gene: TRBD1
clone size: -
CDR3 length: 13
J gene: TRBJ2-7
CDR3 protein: CATRFAGGREQYF
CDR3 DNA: TGTGCCACCAGGTTCGCAGGGGGACGGGAGCAGTACTTC

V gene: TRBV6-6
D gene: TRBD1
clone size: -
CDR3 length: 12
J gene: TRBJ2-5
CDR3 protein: CASRQGPETQYF
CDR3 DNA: TGTGCCAGCCGACAGGGTCCGGAGACCCAGTACTTC

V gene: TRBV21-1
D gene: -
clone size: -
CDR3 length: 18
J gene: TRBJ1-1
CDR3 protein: CASSKVSGTGLMNTEAFF
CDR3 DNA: TGTGCCAGCAGCAAAGTCTCCGGGACAGGGCTTATGAACACTGAAGCTTTCTTT

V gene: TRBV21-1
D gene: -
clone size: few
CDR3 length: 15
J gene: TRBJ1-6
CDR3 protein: CASSKGGRGCSPLHF
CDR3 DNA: TGTGCCAGCAGCAAAGGTGGGCGAGGGTGTTCACCCCTCCACTTT

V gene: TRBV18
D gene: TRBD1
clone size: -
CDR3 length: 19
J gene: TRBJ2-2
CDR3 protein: CASSRVNRDRPRFTGELFF
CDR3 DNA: TGTGCCAGCTCACGAGTGAACCGGGACAGGCCACGTTTCACCGGGGAGCTGTTTTTT

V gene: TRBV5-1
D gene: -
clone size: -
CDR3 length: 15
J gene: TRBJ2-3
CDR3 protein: CASSSATYPGDTQYF
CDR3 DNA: TGCGCCAGCAGCTCTGCGACTTATCCCGGAGATACGCAGTATTTT

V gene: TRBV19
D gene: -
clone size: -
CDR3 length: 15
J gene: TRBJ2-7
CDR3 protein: CASSPDSVGSYEQYF
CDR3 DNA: TGTGCCAGTAGCCCGGACAGCGTGGGATCCTACGAGCAGTACTTC

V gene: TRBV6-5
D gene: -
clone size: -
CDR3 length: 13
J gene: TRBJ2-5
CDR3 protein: CASSYRLRETQYF
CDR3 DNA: TGTGCCAGCAGTTATAGGCTGAGGGAGACCCAGTACTTC

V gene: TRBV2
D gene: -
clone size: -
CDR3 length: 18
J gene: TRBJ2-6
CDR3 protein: CASSVGTALISGANVLTF
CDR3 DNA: TGTGCCAGCAGTGTCGGTACCGCACTAATTTCTGGGGCCAACGTCCTGACTTTC

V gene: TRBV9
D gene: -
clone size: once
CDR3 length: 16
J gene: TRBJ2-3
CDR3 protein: CASSGRGGLSTDTQYF
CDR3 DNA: TGTGCCAGCAGCGGGCGAGGCGGTTTAAGCACAGATACGCAGTATTTT

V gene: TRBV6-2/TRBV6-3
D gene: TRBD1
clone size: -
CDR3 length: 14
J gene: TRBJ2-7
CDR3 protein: CASRPIGGPYEQYF
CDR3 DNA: TGTGCCAGCCGCCCTATAGGGGGCCCCTACGAGCAGTACTTC

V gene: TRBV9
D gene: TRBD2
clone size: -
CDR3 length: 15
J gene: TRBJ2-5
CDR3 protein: CASSTSGGAFKTQYF
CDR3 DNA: TGTGCCAGCAGCACTAGCGGGGGGGCTTTTAAGACCCAGTACTTC

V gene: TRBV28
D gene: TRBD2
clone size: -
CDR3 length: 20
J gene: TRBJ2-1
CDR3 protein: CASSLTRGLAGVSSYNEQFF
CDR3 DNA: TGTGCCAGCAGTTTAACCCGTGGACTAGCGGGGGTCAGCTCCTACAATGAGCAGTTCTTC

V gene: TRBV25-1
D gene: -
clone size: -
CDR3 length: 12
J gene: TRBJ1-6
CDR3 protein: CASSEQNSPLHF
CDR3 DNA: TGTGCCAGCAGTGAACAGAACTCACCCCTCCACTTT

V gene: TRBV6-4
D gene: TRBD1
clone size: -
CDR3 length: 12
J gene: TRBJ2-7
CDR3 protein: CASVDRDYEQYF
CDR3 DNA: TGTGCCAGCGTCGACAGGGACTACGAGCAGTACTTC

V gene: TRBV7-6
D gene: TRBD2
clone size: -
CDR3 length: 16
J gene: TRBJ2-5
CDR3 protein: CASSPPGGLPQETQYF
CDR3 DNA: TGTGCCAGCAGCCCCCCTGGGGGACTACCCCAAGAGACCCAGTACTTC

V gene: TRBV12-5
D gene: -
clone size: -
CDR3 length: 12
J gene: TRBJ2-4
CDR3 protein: CASGSIQNIQYF
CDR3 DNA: TGTGCTAGTGGTTCTATCCAAAACATTCAGTACTTC

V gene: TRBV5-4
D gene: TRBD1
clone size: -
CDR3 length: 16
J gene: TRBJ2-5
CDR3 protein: CASSLRGDRGQETQYF
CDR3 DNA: TGTGCCAGCAGCCTAAGAGGGGACAGGGGTCAAGAGACCCAGTACTTC

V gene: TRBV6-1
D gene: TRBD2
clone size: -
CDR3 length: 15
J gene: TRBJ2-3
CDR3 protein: CASSEDGLVTDTQYF
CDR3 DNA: TGTGCCAGCAGTGAGGACGGACTAGTTACAGATACGCAGTATTTT

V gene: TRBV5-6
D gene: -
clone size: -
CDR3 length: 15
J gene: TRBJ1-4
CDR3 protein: CASSSGAALGEKLFF
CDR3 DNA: TGTGCCAGCAGCTCAGGGGCGGCACTCGGTGAAAAACTGTTTTTT

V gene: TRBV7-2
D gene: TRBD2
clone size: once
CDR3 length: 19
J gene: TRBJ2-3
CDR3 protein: CASSLVFRAGGGSRDTQYF
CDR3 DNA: TGTGCCAGCAGCTTAGTTTTCCGTGCGGGAGGCGGTTCCCGAGATACGCAGTATTTT

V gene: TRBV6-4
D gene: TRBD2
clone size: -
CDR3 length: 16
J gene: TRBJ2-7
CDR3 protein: CASSDDLTSGTYEQYF
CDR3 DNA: TGTGCCAGCAGTGACGACCTGACTAGCGGGACCTACGAGCAGTACTTC

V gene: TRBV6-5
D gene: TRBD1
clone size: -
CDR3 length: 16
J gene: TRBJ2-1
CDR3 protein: CASSYTRLQGAGEQFF
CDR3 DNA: TGTGCCAGCAGCTACACCAGACTACAGGGGGCAGGAGAGCAGTTCTTC

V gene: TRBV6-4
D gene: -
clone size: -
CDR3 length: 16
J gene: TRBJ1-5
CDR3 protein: CASSLRDTQGNQPQHF
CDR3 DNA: TGTGCCAGCAGTCTCCGGGACACCCAGGGGAATCAGCCCCAGCATTTT

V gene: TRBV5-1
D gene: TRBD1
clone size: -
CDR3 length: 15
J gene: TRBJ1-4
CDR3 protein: CASSDSTGLDEKLFF
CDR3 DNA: TGCGCCAGCAGCGACTCGACAGGGTTGGATGAAAAACTGTTTTTT

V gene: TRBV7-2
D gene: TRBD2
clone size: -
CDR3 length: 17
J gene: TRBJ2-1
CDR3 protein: CASQGLAGGPSYNEQFF
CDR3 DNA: TGTGCCAGTCAGGGACTAGCGGGGGGCCCATCCTACAATGAGCAGTTCTTC

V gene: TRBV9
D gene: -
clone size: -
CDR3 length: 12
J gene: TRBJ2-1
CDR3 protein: CASSTNFYEQFF
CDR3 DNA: TGTGCCAGCAGCACTAACTTTTATGAGCAGTTCTTC

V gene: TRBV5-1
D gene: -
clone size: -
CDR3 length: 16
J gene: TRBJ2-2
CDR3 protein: CASSLVPGEYTGELFF
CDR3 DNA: TGCGCCAGCAGCTTGGTACCGGGGGAGTACACCGGGGAGCTGTTTTTT

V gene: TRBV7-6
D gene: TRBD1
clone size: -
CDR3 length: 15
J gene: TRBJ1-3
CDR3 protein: CASSLGTGGRNTIYF
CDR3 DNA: TGTGCCAGCAGCCTCGGGACAGGGGGGAGAAACACCATATATTTT

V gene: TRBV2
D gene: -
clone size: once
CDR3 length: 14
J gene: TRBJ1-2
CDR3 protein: CASSDVLRDYGYTF
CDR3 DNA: TGTGCCAGCAGTGACGTGCTAAGAGACTATGGCTACACCTTC

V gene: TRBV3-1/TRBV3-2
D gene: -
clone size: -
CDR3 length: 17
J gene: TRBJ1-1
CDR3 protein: CASSQDVYVLRGTEAFF
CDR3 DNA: TGTGCCAGCAGCCAAGATGTATATGTTCTTAGGGGGACTGAAGCTTTCTTT

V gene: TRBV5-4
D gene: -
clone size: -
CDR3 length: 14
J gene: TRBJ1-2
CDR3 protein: CASSPMRGGGGYTF
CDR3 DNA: TGTGCCAGCAGCCCGATGAGGGGCGGGGGTGGCTACACCTTC

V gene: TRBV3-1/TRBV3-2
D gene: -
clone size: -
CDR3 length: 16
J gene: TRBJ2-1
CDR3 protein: CASSQGFRGALNEQFF
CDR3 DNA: TGTGCCAGCAGCCAAGGCTTTCGCGGGGCGCTAAATGAGCAGTTCTTC

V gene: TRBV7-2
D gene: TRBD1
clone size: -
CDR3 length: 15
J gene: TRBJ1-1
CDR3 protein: CASSLIQGVVTEAFF
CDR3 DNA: TGTGCCAGCAGCTTGATACAGGGGGTGGTCACTGAAGCTTTCTTT

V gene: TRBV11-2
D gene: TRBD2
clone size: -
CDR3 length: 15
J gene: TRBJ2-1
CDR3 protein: CASTLERGGYNEQFF
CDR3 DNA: TGTGCCAGCACCTTGGAGCGGGGGGGCTACAATGAGCAGTTCTTC

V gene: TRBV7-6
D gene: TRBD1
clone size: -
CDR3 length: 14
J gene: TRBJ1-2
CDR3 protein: CASSPGTVDYGYTF
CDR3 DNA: TGTGCCAGCAGCCCAGGGACAGTAGACTATGGCTACACCTTC

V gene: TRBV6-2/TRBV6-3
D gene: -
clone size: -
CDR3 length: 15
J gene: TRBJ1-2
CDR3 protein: CASSDGPLANYGYTF
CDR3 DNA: TGTGCCAGCAGTGACGGACCACTAGCTAACTATGGCTACACCTTC

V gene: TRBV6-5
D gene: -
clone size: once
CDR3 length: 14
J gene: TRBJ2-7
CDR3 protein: CASSYSNLRGEQYF
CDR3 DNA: TGTGCCAGCAGTTACTCGAACTTGCGCGGCGAGCAGTACTTC

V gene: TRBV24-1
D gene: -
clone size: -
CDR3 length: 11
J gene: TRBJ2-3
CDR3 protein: CAAGEGDTQYF
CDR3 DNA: TGTGCGGCCGGCGAGGGCGATACGCAGTATTTT

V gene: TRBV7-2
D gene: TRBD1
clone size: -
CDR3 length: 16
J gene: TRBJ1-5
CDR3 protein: CASSLQAGTGRQPQHF
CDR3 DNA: TGTGCCAGCAGCTTACAGGCCGGGACAGGGAGACAGCCCCAGCATTTT

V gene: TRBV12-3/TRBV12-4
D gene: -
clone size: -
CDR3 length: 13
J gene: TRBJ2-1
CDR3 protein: CASIPPYYNEQFF
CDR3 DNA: TGTGCCAGCATCCCTCCGTATTACAATGAGCAGTTCTTC

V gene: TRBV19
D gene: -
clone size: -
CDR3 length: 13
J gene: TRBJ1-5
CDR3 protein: CASSIVEYQPQHF
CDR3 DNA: TGTGCCAGTAGTATAGTTGAGTATCAGCCCCAGCATTTT

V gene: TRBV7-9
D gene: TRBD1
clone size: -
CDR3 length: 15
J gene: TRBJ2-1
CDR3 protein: CASSSGTGVLNEQFF
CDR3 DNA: TGTGCCAGCAGCTCCGGGACAGGGGTGTTGAATGAGCAGTTCTTC

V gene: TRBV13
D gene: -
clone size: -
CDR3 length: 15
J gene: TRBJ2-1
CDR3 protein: CASSAGRTANNEQFF
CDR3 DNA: TGTGCCAGCAGCGCCGGTCGGACAGCAAACAATGAGCAGTTCTTC